This TCR beta chain is from a study of blood T cell repertoires in COVID-19. V was trimmed by 8 bases and J by 2 bases, leaving 10 bases between them. Per the germline V gene, CDR1 is MDHEN and CDR2 is SYDVKM. This CDR3 has 13 residues. Generated by immunoSEQ multiplex PCR, the TCRdb table keeps only in-frame clones and is missing some. The sample records 350,000 to 450,000 clones, more than 80% being singletons. This clone has just one count. Donors of Cohort 3 who recovered were those that had two negative PCRs, clearance, or symptom resolution. What was sequenced was PBMCs or T cells enriched from blood (not recorded which). V gene TRBV28 combines with J gene TRBJ1-5, with D hard to call. This TCR was sampled from a man between 25 and 39 years old who had recovered from COVID-19. Here the CDR3 DNA reads TGTGCCAGCCAAGATCGGGGCAATCAGCCCCAGCATTTT. This codes for CASQDRGNQPQHF.